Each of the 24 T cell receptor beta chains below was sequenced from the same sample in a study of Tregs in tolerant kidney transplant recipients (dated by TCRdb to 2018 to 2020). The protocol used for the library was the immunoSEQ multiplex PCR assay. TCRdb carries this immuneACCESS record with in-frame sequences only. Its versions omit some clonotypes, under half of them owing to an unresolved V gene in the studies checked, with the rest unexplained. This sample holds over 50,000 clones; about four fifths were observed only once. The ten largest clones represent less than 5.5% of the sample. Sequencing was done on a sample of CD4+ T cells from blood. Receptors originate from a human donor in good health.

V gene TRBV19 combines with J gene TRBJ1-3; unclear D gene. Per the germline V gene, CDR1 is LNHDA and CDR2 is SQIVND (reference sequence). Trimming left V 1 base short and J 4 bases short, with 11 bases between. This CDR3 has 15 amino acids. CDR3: CASSIVGIRGNTIYF. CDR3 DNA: TGTGCCAGTAGTATAGTTGGTATACGGGGAAACACCATATATTTT. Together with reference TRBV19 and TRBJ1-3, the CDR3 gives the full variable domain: DGGITQSPKYLFRKEGQNVTLSCEQNLNHDAMYWYRQDPGQGLRLIYYSQIVNDFQKGDIAEGYSVSREKKESFPLTVTSAQKNPTAFYLCASSIVGIRGNTIYFGEGSWLTVV.

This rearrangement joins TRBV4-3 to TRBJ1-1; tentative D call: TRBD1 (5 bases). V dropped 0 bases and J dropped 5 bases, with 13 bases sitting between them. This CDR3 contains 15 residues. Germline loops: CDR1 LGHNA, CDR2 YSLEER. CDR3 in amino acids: CASSQDSTGGTEAFF. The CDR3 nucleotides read TGCGCCAGCAGCCAAGATTCGACGGGGGGAACTGAAGCTTTCTTT.

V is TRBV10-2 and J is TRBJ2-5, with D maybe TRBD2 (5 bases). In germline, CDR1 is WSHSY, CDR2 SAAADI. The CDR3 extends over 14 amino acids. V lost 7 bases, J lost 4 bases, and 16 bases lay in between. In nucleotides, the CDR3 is TGCGCCAGCAAGGAAGGGCTAGCAAGAGAGACCCAGTACTTC. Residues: CASKEGLARETQYF.

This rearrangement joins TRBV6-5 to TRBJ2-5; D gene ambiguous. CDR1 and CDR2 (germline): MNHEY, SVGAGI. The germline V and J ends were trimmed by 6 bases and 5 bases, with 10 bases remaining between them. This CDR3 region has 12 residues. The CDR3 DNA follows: TGTGCCAGCAGCACTGACGGGGAGACCCAGTACTTC. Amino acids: CASSTDGETQYF.

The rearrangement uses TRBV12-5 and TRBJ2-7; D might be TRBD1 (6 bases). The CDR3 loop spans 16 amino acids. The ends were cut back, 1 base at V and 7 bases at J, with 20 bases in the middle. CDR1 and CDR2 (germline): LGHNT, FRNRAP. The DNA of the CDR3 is TGTGCTAGTGGTTTGGCCCTCCGGGACATCCCGGGGGAGCAGTACTTC. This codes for CASGLALRDIPGEQYF.

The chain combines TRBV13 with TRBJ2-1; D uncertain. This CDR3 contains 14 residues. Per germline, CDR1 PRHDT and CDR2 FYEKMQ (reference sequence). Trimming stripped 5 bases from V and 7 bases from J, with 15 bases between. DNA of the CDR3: TGTGCCAGCAGCAGACTTGGCCCTGGAAATGAGCAGTTCTTC. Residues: CASSRLGPGNEQFF. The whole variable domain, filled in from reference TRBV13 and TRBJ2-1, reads AAGVIQSPRHLIKEKRETATLKCYPIPRHDTVYWYQQGPGQDPQFLISFYEKMQSDKGSIPDRFSAQQFSDYHSELNMSSLELGDSALYFCASSRLGPGNEQFFGPGTRLTVL.

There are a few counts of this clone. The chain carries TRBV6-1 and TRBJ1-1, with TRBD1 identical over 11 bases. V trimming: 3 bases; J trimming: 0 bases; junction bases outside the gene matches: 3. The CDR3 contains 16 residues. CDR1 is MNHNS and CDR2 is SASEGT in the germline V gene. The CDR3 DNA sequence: TGTGCCAGCAGTGATTGGACAGGGGGCCTGAACACTGAAGCTTTCTTT. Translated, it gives CASSDWTGGLNTEAFF.

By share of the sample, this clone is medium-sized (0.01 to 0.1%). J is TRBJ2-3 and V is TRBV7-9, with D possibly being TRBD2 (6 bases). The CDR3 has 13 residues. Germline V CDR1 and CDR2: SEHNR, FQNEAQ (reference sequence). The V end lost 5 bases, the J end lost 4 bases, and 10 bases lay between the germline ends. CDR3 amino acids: CASSLRGSDTQYF. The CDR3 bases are TGTGCCAGCAGCCTACGGGGGTCAGATACGCAGTATTTT. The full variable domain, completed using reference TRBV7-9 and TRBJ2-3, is DTGVSQNPRHKITKRGQNVTFRCDPISEHNRLYWYRQTLGQGPEFLTYFQNEAQLEKSRLLSDRFSAERPKGSFSTLEIQRTEQGDSAMYLCASSLRGSDTQYFGPGTRLTVL.

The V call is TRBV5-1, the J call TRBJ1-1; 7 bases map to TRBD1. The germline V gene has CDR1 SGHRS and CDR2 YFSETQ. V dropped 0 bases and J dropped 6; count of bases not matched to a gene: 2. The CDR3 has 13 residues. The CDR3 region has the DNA TGCGCCAGCAGCTTGGAGGGGGCTCCTGAAGCTTTCTTT. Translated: CASSLEGAPEAFF.

CDR3 loop: CASSQELGTMNTEAFF. As DNA, the CDR3 is TGTGCCAGCAGCCAAGAGCTGGGGACTATGAACACTGAAGCTTTCTTT. The gene calls are TRBV14 and TRBJ1-1; TRBD1 is a possible D gene (5 bases). The CDR3 extends over 16 amino acids. Germline V lookup: CDR1 SGHDN, CDR2 FVKESK. V was shortened by 0 bases and J by 0 bases, with 11 bases between the two germline ends.

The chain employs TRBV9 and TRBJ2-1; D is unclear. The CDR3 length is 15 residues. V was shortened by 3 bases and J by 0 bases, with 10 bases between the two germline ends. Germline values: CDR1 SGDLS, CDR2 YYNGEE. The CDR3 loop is CASSATVDSYNEQFF. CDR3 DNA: TGTGCCAGCAGCGCGACGGTGGACTCCTACAATGAGCAGTTCTTC.

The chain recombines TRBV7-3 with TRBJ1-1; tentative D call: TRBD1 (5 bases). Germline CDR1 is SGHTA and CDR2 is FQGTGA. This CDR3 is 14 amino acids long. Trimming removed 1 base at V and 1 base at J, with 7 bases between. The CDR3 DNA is TGTGCCAGCAGCTTAATGGGGGAGAACACTGAAGCTTTCTTT. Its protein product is CASSLMGENTEAFF.

CDR3 nucleotide sequence: TGTGCCGGGGGTCCACAAAATAACTATGGCTACACCTTC. The encoded protein is CAGGPQNNYGYTF. The chain is built from TRBV6-5 and TRBJ1-2; perhaps TRBD1 as D (5 bases). The CDR3 extends over 13 amino acids. Deletions cut 11 bases from V and 1 base from J, with 14 bases between. Germline V gene lookup returns CDR1 MNHEY and CDR2 SVGAGI.

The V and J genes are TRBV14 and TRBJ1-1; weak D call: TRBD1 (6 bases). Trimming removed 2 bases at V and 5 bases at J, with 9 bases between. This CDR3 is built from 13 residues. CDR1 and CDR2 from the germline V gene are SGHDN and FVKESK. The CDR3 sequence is CASSQNRETEAFF. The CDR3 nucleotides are TGTGCCAGCAGCCAAAACAGGGAGACTGAAGCTTTCTTT.

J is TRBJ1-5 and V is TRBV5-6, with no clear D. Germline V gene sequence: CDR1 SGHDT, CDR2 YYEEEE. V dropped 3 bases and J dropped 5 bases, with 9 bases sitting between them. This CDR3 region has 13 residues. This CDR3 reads CASSSSRDQPQHF. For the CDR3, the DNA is TGTGCCAGCAGCTCATCGAGGGATCAGCCCCAGCATTTT.

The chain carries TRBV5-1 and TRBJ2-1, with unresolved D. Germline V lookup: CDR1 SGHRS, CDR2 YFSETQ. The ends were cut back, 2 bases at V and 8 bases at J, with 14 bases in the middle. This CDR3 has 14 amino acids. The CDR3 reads CASSFRPVADEQFF. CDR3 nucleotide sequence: TGCGCCAGCAGCTTTCGCCCAGTTGCGGATGAGCAGTTCTTC.

CDR3 loop: CAWRPIAGGPSTDTQYF. CDR3 bases: TGTGCCTGGAGGCCCATAGCGGGGGGGCCTAGCACAGATACGCAGTATTTT. V is TRBV30 and J is TRBJ2-3, with 11 bases fitting TRBD2. Germline CDR1 reads GTSNPN; CDR2 reads SVGIG (reference sequence). The CDR3 covers 17 residues. J was trimmed by 0 bases and V by 3 bases; bases with no gene match: 8. Full variable domain (remainder filled in from reference TRBV30 and TRBJ2-3): SQTIHQWPATLVQPVGSPLSLECTVEGTSNPNLYWYRQAAGRGLQLLFYSVGIGQISSEVPQNLSASRPQDRQFILSSKKLLLSDSGFYLCAWRPIAGGPSTDTQYFGPGTRLTVL.

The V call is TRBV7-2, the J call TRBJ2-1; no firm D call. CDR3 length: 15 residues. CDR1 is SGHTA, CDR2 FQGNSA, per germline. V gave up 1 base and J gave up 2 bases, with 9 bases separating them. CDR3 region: CASSLEGFPYNEQFF. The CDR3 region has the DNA TGTGCCAGCAGCTTAGAAGGCTTCCCCTACAATGAGCAGTTCTTC.

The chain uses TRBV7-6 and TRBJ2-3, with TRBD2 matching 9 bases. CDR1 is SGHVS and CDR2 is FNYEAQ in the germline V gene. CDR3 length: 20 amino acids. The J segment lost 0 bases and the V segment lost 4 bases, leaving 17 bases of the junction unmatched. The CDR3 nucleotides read TGTGCCAGCAGCTCCACTCAGGAACTTGCGCGGGAGGGAAGCACAGATACGCAGTATTTT. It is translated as CASSSTQELAREGSTDTQYF.

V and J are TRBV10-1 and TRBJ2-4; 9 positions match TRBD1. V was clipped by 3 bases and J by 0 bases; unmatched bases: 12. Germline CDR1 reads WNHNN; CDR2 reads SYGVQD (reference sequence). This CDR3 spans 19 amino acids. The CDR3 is CASSESSGTGRQAKNIQYF. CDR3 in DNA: TGCGCCAGCAGTGAATCCTCCGGGACAGGGAGGCAAGCCAAAAACATTCAGTACTTC.

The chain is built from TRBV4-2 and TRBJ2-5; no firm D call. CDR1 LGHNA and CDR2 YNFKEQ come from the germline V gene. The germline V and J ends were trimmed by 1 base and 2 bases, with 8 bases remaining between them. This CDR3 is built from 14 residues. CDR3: CASSQVGKQETQYF. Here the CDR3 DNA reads TGTGCCAGCAGCCAAGTAGGAAAACAAGAGACCCAGTACTTC.

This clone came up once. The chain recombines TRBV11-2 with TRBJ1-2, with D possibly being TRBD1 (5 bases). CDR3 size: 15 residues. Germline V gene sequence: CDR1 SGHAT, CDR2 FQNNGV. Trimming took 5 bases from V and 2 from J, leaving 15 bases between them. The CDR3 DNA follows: TGTGCCAGCAGCAGTTTTAGGGGACCCAACTATGGCTACACCTTC. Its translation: CASSSFRGPNYGYTF. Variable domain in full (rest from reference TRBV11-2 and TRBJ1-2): EAGVAQSPRYKIIEKRQSVAFWCNPISGHATLYWYQQILGQGPKLLIQFQNNGVVDDSQLPKDRFSAERLKGVDSTLKIQPAKLEDSAVYLCASSSFRGPNYGYTFGSGTRLTVV.

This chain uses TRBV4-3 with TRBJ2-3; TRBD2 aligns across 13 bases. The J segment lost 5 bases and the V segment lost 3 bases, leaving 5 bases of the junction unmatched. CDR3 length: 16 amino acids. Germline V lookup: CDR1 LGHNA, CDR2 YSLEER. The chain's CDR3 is CASSQTSGGLGDTQYF. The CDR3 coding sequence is TGCGCCAGCAGCCAGACTAGCGGGGGGTTGGGAGATACGCAGTATTTT.

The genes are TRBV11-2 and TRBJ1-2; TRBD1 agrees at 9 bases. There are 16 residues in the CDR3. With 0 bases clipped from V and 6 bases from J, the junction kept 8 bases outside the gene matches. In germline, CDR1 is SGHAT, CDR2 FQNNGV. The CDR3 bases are TGTGCCAGCAGCTTAGAATTGTGGGGACAGGGTGATGGCTACACCTTC. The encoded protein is CASSLELWGQGDGYTF.